These 9 T cell receptor beta chains share one sample of origin, sequenced in a study of blood T cell repertoires in COVID-19. Using immunoSEQ multiplex PCR, the repertoire was profiled, and TCRdb retains in-frame clones only, with some absent. The sample holds about 220,000 clones, roughly 88% seen once. The sample was peripheral blood. The receptors derive from a man aged 45-65 years with active or convalescent COVID-19.

The V gene is TRBV19, the J gene TRBJ1-5, with 7 bases identical to TRBD1. Looked up from germline, CDR1 is LNHDA and CDR2 is SQIVND (reference sequence). The CDR3 covers 15 residues. The ends lost 3 bases at V and 4 bases at J; junction bases unmatched: 6. The chain's CDR3 is CASSIRGPSNQPQHF. In DNA, the CDR3 is TGTGCCAGTAGTATTAGGGGGCCTAGTAATCAGCCCCAGCATTTT.

This clone appeared once. The CDR3 region has the DNA TGCGCCAGCAGCCAAGCCCCAGGGATGTGGCAGTACGTC. The encoded protein is CASSQAPGMWQYV. V usage is TRBV4-1 and J usage is TRBJ2-7; possible D gene TRBD1, 5 bases. The germline CDR1 and CDR2 sequences are MGHRA and YSYEKL. V gave up 1 base and J gave up 9 bases, with 13 bases separating them. The CDR3 is made up of 13 amino acids.

The genes are TRBV6-1 and TRBJ1-1; D gene unclear. V was trimmed by 3 bases and J by 4 bases, leaving 12 bases between them. The CDR3 length is 14 residues. CDR1 is MNHNS, CDR2 SASEGT, per germline. The DNA of the CDR3 is TGTGCCAGCAGTGACCGGCCCGGGAGCACTGAAGCTTTCTTT. Its protein product is CASSDRPGSTEAFF.

The chain combines TRBV7-8 with TRBJ1-1, with D unresolved. Germline V CDR1 and CDR2: SGHVS, FQNEAQ. CDR3 length: 15 residues. V dropped 1 base and J dropped 0 bases, with 9 bases sitting between them. The CDR3 DNA follows: TGTGCCAGCAGCTTAGGATCGCTAATGAACACTGAAGCTTTCTTT. Translated: CASSLGSLMNTEAFF.

The chain links TRBV4-3 to TRBJ2-3; TRBD2 aligns across 13 bases. The CDR3 loop spans 18 amino acids. CDR1 and CDR2 from the germline V gene are LGHNA and YSLEER. With 0 bases clipped from V and 4 bases from J, the junction kept 7 bases outside the gene matches. CDR3 sequence: CASSQDSTSGGAADTQYF. CDR3 sequence (DNA): TGCGCCAGCAGCCAAGATTCCACTAGCGGGGGGGCCGCAGATACGCAGTATTTT.

The chain recombines TRBV5-4 with TRBJ2-6; 7 bases are a match to TRBD2. Unmatched junction bases numbered 10, after V lost 4 bases and J lost 0 bases. CDR3 size: 18 residues. From germline, CDR1 is SGHNT and CDR2 YYREEE (reference sequence). CDR3 sequence (DNA): TGTGCCAGCAGCCCCCGGGGAGGGGAGGTCTCTGGGGCCAACGTCCTGACTTTC. Translating gives CASSPRGGEVSGANVLTF.

This clone was found once. This rearrangement joins TRBV5-1 to TRBJ2-1; TRBD1 matches 8 bases. The V gene end was trimmed by 1 base and the J gene end by 0 bases; junction bases not matched to a gene: 3. Germline V gives CDR1 SGHRS, CDR2 YFSETQ. This CDR3 comprises 16 residues. CDR3 residues: CASSLKDRGSYNEQFF. The DNA of the CDR3 is TGCGCCAGCAGCTTGAAAGACAGGGGCTCCTACAATGAGCAGTTCTTC.

For the CDR3, the DNA is TGTGCCAGCAGCACTGGACTGGAGGGGCAGTTCTTC. Encoded protein: CASSTGLEGQFF. This rearrangement joins TRBV6-6 to TRBJ2-1, with TRBD2 as a possible D gene (6 bases). The CDR3 totals 12 residues. Deletions cut 6 bases from V and 12 bases from J, with 15 bases between. Germline V gene lookup returns CDR1 MNHNY and CDR2 SVGAGI (reference sequence).

The chain carries TRBV7-2 and TRBJ2-1; 11 bases align to TRBD2. This CDR3 contains 14 residues. Germline trimming cut 3 bases from V and 10 bases from J; bases unmatched to any gene: 5. The germline gives CDR1 SGHTA, CDR2 FQGNSA. CDR3: CASSFIRTSGEQFF. Written as DNA, the CDR3 is TGTGCCAGCAGCTTCATACGGACTAGCGGGGAGCAGTTCTTC.